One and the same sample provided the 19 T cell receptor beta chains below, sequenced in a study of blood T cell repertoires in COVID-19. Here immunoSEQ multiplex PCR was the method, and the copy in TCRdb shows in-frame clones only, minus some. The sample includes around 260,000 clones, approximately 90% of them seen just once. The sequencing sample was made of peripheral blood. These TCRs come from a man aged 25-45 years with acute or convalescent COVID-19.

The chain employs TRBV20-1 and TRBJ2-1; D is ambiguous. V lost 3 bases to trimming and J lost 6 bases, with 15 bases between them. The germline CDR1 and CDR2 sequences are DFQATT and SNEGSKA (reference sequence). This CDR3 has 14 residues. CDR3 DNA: TGCAGTGCTAGTCCTTCCCTGACGGGCAATGAGCAGTTCTTC. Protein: CSASPSLTGNEQFF.

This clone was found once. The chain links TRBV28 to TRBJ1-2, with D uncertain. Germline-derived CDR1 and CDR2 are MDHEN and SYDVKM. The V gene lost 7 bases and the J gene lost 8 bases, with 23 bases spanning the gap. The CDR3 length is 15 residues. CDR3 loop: CASTKKVQVALGYTF. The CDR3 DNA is TGTGCCAGCACCAAAAAGGTCCAGGTGGCCCTAGGCTACACCTTC.

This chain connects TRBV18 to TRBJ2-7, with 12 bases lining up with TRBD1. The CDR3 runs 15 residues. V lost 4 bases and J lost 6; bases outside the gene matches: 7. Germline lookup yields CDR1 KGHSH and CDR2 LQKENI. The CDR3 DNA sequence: TGTGCCAGCTCACAGCCGGGACAGGGGGCGCGCGAGCAGTACTTC. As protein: CASSQPGQGAREQYF.

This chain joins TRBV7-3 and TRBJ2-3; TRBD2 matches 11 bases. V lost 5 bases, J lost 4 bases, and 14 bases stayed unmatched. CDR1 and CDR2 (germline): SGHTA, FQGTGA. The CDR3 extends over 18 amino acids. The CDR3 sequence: CASSRTKSGTSGADTQYF. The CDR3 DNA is TGTGCCAGCAGCCGAACGAAATCCGGGACTAGCGGAGCAGATACGCAGTATTTT.

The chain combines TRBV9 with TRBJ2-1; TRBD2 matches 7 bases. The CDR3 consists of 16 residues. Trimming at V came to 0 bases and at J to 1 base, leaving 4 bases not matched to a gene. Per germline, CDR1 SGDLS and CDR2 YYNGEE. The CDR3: CASSVEASGSYNEQFF. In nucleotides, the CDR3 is TGTGCCAGCAGCGTAGAGGCTAGCGGATCCTACAATGAGCAGTTCTTC.

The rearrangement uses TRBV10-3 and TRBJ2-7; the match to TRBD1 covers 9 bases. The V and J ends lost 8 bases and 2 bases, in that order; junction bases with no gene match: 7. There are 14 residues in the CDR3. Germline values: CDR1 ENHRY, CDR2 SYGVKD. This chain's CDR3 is CAIATGGSTYEQYF. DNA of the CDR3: TGTGCCATCGCGACAGGGGGGAGTACCTACGAGCAGTACTTC.

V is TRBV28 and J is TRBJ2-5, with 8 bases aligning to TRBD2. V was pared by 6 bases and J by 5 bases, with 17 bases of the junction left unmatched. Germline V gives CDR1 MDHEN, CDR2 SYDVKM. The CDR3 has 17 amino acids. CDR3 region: CASRYPGGAGPSETQYF. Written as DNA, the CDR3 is TGTGCCAGCAGGTACCCCGGGGGGGCGGGGCCCTCGGAGACCCAGTACTTC.

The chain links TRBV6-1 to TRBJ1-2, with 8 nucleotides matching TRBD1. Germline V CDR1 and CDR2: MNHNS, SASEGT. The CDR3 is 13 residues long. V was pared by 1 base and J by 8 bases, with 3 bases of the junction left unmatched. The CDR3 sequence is CASSEGTGRGYTF. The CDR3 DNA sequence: TGTGCCAGCAGTGAAGGGACAGGGCGAGGCTACACCTTC.

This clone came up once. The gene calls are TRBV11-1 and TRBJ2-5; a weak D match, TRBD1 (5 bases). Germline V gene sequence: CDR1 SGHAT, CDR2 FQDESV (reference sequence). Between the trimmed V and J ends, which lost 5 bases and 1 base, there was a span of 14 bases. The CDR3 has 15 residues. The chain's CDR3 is CASSLMQGTQETQYF. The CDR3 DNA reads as TGTGCCAGCAGCCTCATGCAGGGAACCCAAGAGACCCAGTACTTC.

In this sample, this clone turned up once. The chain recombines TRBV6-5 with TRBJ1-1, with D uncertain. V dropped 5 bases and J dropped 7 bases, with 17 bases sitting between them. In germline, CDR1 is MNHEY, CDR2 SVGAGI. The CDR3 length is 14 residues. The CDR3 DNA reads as TGTGCCAGCAGTCCCTTCCTCAGCGGTGGTGAAGCTTTCTTT. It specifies CASSPFLSGGEAFF.

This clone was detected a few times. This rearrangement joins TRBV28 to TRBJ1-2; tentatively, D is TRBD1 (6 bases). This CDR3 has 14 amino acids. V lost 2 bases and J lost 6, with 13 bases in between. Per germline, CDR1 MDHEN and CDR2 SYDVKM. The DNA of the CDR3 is TGTGCCAGCAGTTTACCGTTAGAGGGGGATGGCTACACCTTC. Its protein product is CASSLPLEGDGYTF.

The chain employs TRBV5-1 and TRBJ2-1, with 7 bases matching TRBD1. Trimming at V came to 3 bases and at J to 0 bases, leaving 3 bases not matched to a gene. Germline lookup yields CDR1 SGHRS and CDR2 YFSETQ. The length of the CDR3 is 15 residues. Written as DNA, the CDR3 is TGCGCCAGCAGCTGGGGACAGAACTCCTACAATGAGCAGTTCTTC. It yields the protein CASSWGQNSYNEQFF. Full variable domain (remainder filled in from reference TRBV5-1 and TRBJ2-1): KAGVTQTPRYLIKTRGQQVTLSCSPISGHRSVSWYQQTPGQGLQFLFEYFSETQRNKGNFPGRFSGRQFSNSRSEMNVSTLELGDSALYLCASSWGQNSYNEQFFGPGTRLTVL.

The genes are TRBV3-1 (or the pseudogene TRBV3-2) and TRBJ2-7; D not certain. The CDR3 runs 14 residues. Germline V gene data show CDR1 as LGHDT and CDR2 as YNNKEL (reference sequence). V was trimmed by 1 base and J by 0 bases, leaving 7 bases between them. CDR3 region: CASSQGPSSYEQYF. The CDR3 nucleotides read TGTGCCAGCAGCCAAGGCCCTAGCTCCTACGAGCAGTACTTC.

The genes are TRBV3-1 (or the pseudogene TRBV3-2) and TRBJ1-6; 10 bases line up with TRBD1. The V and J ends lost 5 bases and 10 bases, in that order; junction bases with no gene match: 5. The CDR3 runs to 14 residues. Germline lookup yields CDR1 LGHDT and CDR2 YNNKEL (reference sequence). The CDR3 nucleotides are TGTGCCAGCAGCTTGACAGGGGGCGCCTCACCCCTCCACTTT. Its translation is CASSLTGGASPLHF.

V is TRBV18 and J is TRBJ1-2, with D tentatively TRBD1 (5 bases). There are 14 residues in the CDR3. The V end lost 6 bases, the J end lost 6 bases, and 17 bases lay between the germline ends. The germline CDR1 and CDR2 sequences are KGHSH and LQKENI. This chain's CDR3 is CASSTQQGVDGYTF. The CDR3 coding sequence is TGTGCCAGCTCGACCCAGCAGGGTGTAGATGGCTACACCTTC.

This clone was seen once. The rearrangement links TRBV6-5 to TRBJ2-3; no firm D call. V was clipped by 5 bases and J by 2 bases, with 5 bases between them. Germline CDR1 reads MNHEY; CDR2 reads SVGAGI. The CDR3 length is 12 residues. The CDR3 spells CASSRLTDTQYF. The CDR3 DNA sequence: TGTGCCAGCAGTCGACTCACAGATACGCAGTATTTT.

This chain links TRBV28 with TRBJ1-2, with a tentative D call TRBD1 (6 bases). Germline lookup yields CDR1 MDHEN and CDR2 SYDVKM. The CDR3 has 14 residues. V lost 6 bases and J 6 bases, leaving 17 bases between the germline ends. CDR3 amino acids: CASSVSRGAHGYTF. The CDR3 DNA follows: TGTGCCAGCAGCGTGAGCAGGGGAGCACATGGCTACACCTTC.

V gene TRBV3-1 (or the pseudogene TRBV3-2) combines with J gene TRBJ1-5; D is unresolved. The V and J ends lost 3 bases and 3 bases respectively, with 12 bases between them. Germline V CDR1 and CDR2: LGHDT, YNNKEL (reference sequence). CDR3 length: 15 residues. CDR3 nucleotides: TGTGCCAGCAGCCAGGCGGGCGGGAACAATCAGCCCCAGCATTTT. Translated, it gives CASSQAGGNNQPQHF.

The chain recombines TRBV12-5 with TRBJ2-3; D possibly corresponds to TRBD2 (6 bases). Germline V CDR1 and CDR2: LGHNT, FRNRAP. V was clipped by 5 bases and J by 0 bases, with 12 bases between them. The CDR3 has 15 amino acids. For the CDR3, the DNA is TGTGCTAGTGGTGGGGACTTCTTTAGCACAGATACGCAGTATTTT. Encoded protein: CASGGDFFSTDTQYF.